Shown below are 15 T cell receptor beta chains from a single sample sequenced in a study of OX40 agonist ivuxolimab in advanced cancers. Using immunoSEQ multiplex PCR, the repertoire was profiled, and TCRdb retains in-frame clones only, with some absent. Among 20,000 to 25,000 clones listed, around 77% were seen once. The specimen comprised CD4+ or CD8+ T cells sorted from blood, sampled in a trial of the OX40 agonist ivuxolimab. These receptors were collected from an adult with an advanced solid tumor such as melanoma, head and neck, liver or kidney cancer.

This chain's CDR3 is CAISEFGVSTDTQYF. CDR3 nucleotide sequence: TGTGCCATCAGTGAGTTCGGGGTTAGCACAGATACGCAGTATTTT. V usage is TRBV10-3 and J usage is TRBJ2-3; D possibly corresponds to TRBD2 (5 bases). V dropped 1 base and J dropped 0 bases, with 8 bases sitting between them. CDR1 is ENHRY and CDR2 is SYGVKD in the germline V gene. The CDR3 has 15 residues.

The CDR3 sequence is CVRSLVLGADGYTF. The CDR3 nucleotides are TGTGTCAGAAGCTTAGTTCTCGGAGCTGATGGCTACACCTTC. V gene TRBV7-5 combines with J gene TRBJ1-2. TRBV7-5 is a pseudogene segment. This CDR3 is 14 amino acids long.

This CDR3 is CASGLPDYTGELFF. As DNA, the CDR3 is TGTGCTAGTGGTTTACCCGATTACACCGGGGAGCTGTTTTTT. The gene calls are TRBV12-5 and TRBJ2-2; no clear D gene. Trimming removed 3 bases at V and 3 bases at J, with 8 bases between. The CDR3 is 14 amino acids. Per germline, CDR1 LGHNT and CDR2 FRNRAP.

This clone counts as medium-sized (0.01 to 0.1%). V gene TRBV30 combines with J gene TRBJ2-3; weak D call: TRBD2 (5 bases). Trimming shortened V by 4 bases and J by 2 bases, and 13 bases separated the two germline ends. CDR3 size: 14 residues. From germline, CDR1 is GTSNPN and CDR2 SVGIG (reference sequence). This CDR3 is CAWNSIGITDTQYF. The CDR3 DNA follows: TGTGCCTGGAATTCGATCGGGATCACAGATACGCAGTATTTT.

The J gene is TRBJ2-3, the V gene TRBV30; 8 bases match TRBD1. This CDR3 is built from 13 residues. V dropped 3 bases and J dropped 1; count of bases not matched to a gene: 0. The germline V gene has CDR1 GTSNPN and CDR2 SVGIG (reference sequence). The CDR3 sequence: CAWRDRGTDTQYF. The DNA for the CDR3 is TGTGCCTGGAGGGACAGGGGCACAGATACGCAGTATTTT. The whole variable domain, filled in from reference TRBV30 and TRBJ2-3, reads SQTIHQWPATLVQPVGSPLSLECTVEGTSNPNLYWYRQAAGRGLQLLFYSVGIGQISSEVPQNLSASRPQDRQFILSSKKLLLSDSGFYLCAWRDRGTDTQYFGPGTRLTVL.

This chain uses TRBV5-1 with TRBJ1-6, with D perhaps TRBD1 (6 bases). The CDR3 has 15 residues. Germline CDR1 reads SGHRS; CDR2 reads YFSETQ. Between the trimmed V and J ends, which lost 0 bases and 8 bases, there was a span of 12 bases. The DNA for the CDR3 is TGCGCCAGCAGCTTGGCCGGGGGGCTAGATTCACCCCTCCACTTT. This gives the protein CASSLAGGLDSPLHF.

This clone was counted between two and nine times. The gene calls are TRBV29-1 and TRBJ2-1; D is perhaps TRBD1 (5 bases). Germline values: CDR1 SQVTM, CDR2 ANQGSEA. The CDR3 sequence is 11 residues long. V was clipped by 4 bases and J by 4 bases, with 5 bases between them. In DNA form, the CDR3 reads TGCAGCGTTGCAGGGTACAATGAGCAGTTCTTC. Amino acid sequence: CSVAGYNEQFF.

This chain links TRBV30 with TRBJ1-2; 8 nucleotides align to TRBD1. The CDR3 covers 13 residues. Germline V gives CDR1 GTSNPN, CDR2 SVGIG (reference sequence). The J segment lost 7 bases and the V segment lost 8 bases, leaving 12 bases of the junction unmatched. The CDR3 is CASTGQGYGGYTF. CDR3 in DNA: TGTGCCAGCACCGGACAGGGATACGGTGGCTACACCTTC.

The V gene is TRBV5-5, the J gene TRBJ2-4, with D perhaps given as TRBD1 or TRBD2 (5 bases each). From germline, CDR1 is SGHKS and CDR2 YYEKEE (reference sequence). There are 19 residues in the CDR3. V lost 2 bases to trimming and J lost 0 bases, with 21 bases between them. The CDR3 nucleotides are TGTGCCAGCAGCTTTGAGACGGGACGAACCTTTCTAGCCAAAAACATTCAGTACTTC. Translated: CASSFETGRTFLAKNIQYF.

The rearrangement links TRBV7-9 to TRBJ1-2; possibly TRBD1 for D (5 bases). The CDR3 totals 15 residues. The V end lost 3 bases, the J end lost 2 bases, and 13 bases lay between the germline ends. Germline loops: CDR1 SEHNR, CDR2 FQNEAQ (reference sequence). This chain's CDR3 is CASSLNLPGNYGYTF. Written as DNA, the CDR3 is TGTGCCAGCAGCTTGAACTTACCAGGGAACTATGGCTACACCTTC.

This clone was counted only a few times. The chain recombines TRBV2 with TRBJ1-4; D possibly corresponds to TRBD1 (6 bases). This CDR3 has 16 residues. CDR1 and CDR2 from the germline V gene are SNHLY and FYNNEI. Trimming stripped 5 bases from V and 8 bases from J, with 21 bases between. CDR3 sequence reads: CASSLTGTSFEEKLFF. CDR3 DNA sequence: TGTGCCAGCAGTCTAACCGGGACATCATTTGAGGAAAAACTGTTTTTT.

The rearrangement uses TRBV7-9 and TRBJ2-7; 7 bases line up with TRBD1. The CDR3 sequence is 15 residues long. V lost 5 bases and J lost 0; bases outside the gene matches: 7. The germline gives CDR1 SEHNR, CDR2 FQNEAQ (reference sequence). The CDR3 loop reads CASSLRTGTSYEQYF. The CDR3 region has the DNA TGTGCCAGCAGCCTTCGGACAGGCACCTCCTACGAGCAGTACTTC. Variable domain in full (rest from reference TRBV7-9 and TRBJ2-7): DTGVSQNPRHKITKRGQNVTFRCDPISEHNRLYWYRQTLGQGPEFLTYFQNEAQLEKSRLLSDRFSAERPKGSFSTLEIQRTEQGDSAMYLCASSLRTGTSYEQYFGPGTRLTVT.

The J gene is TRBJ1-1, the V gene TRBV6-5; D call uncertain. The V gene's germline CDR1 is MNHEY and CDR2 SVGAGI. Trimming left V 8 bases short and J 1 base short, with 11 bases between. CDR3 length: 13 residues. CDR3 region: CASHPPGNTEAFF. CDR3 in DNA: TGTGCCAGCCACCCCCCAGGGAACACTGAAGCTTTCTTT.

This chain's CDR3 is CASSFGGAGNQPQHF. The CDR3 DNA reads TGTGCCAGCAGCTTTGGGGGGGCCGGGAATCAGCCCCAGCATTTT. V usage is TRBV7-9 and J usage is TRBJ1-5; D might be TRBD1 (6 bases). V lost 3 bases and J 4 bases, leaving 13 bases between the germline ends. Germline V lookup: CDR1 SEHNR, CDR2 FQNEAQ (reference sequence). The CDR3 is made up of 15 amino acids.

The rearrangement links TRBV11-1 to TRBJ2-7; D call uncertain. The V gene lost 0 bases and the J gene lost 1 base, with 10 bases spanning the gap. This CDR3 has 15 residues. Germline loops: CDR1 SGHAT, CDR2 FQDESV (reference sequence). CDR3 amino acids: CASSLAIDGSYEQYF. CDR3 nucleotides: TGTGCCAGCAGCTTAGCGATTGACGGTTCCTACGAGCAGTACTTC.